The following is a T cell receptor (beta chain) sequence with its context. The sample holds no much larger clone one base away, and base qualities are not on file. PBMC were thawed, rested overnight, stained with a GMM-loaded CD1B tetramer, a Live/Dead dye and anti-CD3, and then sorted on a FACS Aria II. CD1B tetramers were loaded with C32 glucose monomycolate purified from Rhodococcus equi. Before cryopreservation, the PBMC used for tetramer sorting had been depleted of CD14-expressing monocytes as part of a separate study. Roughly 100,000 tetramer-negative cells were sorted from each donor and analyzed alongside the tetramer-positive cells. GMM-loaded CD1B tetramers were used to sort antigen-specific T cells from a handful of healthy South African adults. In the germline V gene (reference sequence), CDR1 corresponds to SEHNR and CDR2 to FQNEAQ. Inclusive of the bounding cysteine and phenylalanine, the CDR3 is 15 residues long. CDR3 DNA only is kept here, 45 bases in frame from base 1. V loses 2 bases of germline sequence and J loses 5 bases, and the interval between the two ends is 15 bases.

This specimen comes from a study of T cells in tuberculosis (dated by TCRdb to the late 2010s). For the study in its entirety: The study combined CD1B tetramers and high-throughput TCR immunosequencing to characterize T cells specific for the mycobacterial lipid antigen glucose monomycolate (GMM). Here is what the overall study found, with its caveats: T cells that bind the CD1B-GMM tetramer with low affinity may have been missed by the stringent sort gate.

Because TCR-alpha and TCR-beta chains were sequenced unpaired, no information on chain pairing was available. TCR libraries were generated with the immunoSEQ multiplex PCR assay, using TCR-beta and/or TCR-alpha/delta assays for each sample. The amplified TCR libraries were sequenced using the Illumina high-throughput platform. Per the authors' processing: Clustering and dimensionality reduction were performed using pairwise TCRdist distances among GMM-specific receptors from ex vivo sorted or in vitro expanded T cells. Sequence motifs, defined by gene usage and CDR3 content, were tested for enrichment in tetramer-positive compared with tetramer-negative populations. This is the immuneACCESS table as TCRdb keeps it, with only in-frame sequences that have V and J called. A part of the clones is gone; compared with another copy, unresolved V genes explain less than half, and the rest is unexplained. That table gives V, J and clone size, and the DNA gave D and trimming. This sample holds tens of thousands of clones; approximately 91% were observed only once. Approximately 2% of the sample is taken by the ten largest.

The sequencing input was CD1b-GMM tetramer-negative cells sorted from PBMCs. According to the study, the label for this sample's cell subset or site signals: T cells not binding CD1B-GMM tetramer, sorted from same donor. This receptor was taken from an adult woman with latent tuberculosis. This sequence uses TRBV7-9 and TRBJ2-5; the D gene cannot be named for sure. The DNA reads as follows: TGTGCCAGCAGCTTAACCTTGGGCCTGATGGAGACCCAGTACTTC. Its translation is CASSLTLGLMETQYF.